A selection of T cell receptor beta chains follows, all from one sample in a study of cytomegalovirus exposure and HLA in healthy donors. Profiled with immunoSEQ multiplex PCR; TCRdb holds only in-frame clones, not every one. The repertoire has just under 95,000 clones, about 83% of them found once; the top ten carry 4.5% to 7%. Input material: PBMCs. The origin of the receptors is a woman aged 18-29 years in good health and CMV-seropositive. CDR3s include the opening cysteine and the closing phenylalanine or tryptophan. Fields, in order: D gene, V gene, clone size, J gene, CDR3 protein, CDR3 DNA. The D gene is left open where the match is weak. The size of a clone is reported for some rows only, either as once, few or many, or as a class for expanded clones.

>TRBD1|TRBV6-5|few|TRBJ2-3
CASSLDRGQTDTQYF
TGTGCCAGCAGCCTCGACAGGGGGCAAACAGATACGCAGTATTTT
>TRBD2|TRBV7-9|-|TRBJ2-4
CASSLGAGVLLGKNIQYF
TGTGCCAGCAGCTTAGGAGCGGGGGTTTTGTTGGGCAAAAACATTCAGTACTTC
>TRBD1|TRBV7-3|-|TRBJ1-1
CASSPTGQGLNTEAFF
TGTGCCAGCAGCCCGACGGGACAGGGTTTGAACACTGAAGCTTTCTTT
>TRBD2|TRBV6-5|-|TRBJ2-1
CAVRAGGYNEQFF
TGTGCGGTGCGGGCGGGAGGGTACAATGAGCAGTTCTTC
>TRBD2|TRBV5-1|-|TRBJ2-1
CASTLGGIGSEQFF
TGCGCCAGCACCCTGGGGGGGATTGGTAGTGAGCAGTTCTTC
>-|TRBV5-6|-|TRBJ2-1
CASIPQGFNEQFF
TGTGCCAGCATTCCCCAGGGGTTCAATGAGCAGTTCTTC
>-|TRBV5-4|once|TRBJ1-2
CASSLGTPRDGYTF
TGTGCCAGCAGCTTGGGGACGCCGAGGGATGGCTACACCTTC
>TRBD1|TRBV7-3|-|TRBJ2-7
CASSSTTRDRALYLTYEQYF
TGTGCCAGCAGCTCAACTACCCGGGACAGGGCCCTTTATTTAACCTACGAGCAGTACTTC
>TRBD1|TRBV7-9|once|TRBJ2-1
CASSDRDRARWDEQFF
TGTGCCAGCAGCGACAGGGACAGGGCCCGTTGGGATGAGCAGTTCTTC
>-|TRBV2|-|TRBJ1-2
CASTLQAYGYTF
TGTGCCAGCACACTACAGGCATATGGCTACACCTTC
>TRBD1|TRBV30|-|TRBJ2-5
CAWSVTGVGETQYF
TGTGCCTGGAGTGTTACAGGGGTCGGGGAGACCCAGTACTTC
>-|TRBV6-5|few|TRBJ1-4
CASSPGNEKLFF
TGTGCCAGCAGTCCGGGGAATGAAAAACTGTTTTTT
>TRBD2|TRBV7-3|-|TRBJ2-1
CASSPQPASGRPSSYNEQFF
TGTGCCAGCAGCCCACAACCAGCTAGCGGGAGGCCGAGCTCCTACAATGAGCAGTTCTTC
>TRBD1|TRBV28|-|TRBJ2-7
CASSFPTRTGGNRYEQYF
TGTGCCAGCAGTTTTCCTACTCGGACAGGGGGAAATCGGTACGAGCAGTACTTC
>-|TRBV5-6|-|TRBJ1-1
CASSLARMNTEAFF
TGTGCCAGCAGCTTGGCGAGGATGAACACTGAAGCTTTCTTT
>-|TRBV9|-|TRBJ1-4
CASFKGGLEYEKLFF
TGTGCCAGCTTTAAGGGTGGACTCGAATATGAAAAACTGTTTTTT
>-|TRBV7-9|-|TRBJ1-2
CASSLSRTPQEGYTF
TGTGCCAGCAGCTTAAGTAGGACACCACAAGAAGGCTACACCTTC
>-|TRBV10-2|once|TRBJ2-7
CASSAPPSDEQYF
TGCGCCAGCTCCGCTCCTCCGAGCGACGAGCAGTACTTC
>-|TRBV6-1|-|TRBJ2-3
CASNIEGGSTDTQYF
TGTGCCAGCAATATAGAGGGTGGTAGCACAGATACGCAGTATTTT
>-|TRBV6-1|-|TRBJ1-5
CASSEVQGNQPQHF
TGTGCCAGCAGTGAAGTACAGGGCAATCAGCCCCAGCATTTT
>-|TRBV9|-|TRBJ2-2
CASSVVVGEPGELFF
TGTGCCAGCAGCGTAGTTGTCGGGGAACCCGGGGAGCTGTTTTTT
>-|TRBV9|-|TRBJ1-3
CASSATGNTIYF
TGTGCCAGCAGCGCTACTGGAAACACCATATATTTT
>TRBD1|TRBV6-5|-|TRBJ2-7
CASTQGASGTYEQYF
TGTGCCAGCACACAGGGGGCGAGTGGGACCTACGAGCAGTACTTC
>TRBD2|TRBV5-4|-|TRBJ2-7
CASSPGTSGTTPYEQYF
TGTGCCAGCAGCCCAGGGACTAGCGGGACAACACCCTACGAGCAGTACTTC
>-|TRBV7-9|-|TRBJ1-1
CASSSRAGEDTEAFF
TGTGCCAGCTCGTCCAGAGCTGGGGAGGACACTGAAGCTTTCTTT
>TRBD2|TRBV5-1|-|TRBJ2-3
CASASGLATDTQYF
TGCGCCAGCGCATCGGGACTAGCAACAGATACGCAGTATTTT
>-|TRBV6-5|-|TRBJ1-1
CASFQFERGTEAFF
TGTGCCAGCTTCCAATTTGAGAGAGGGACTGAAGCTTTCTTT
>TRBD2|TRBV25-1|few|TRBJ2-2
CASSEPSGRSNTGELFF
TGTGCCAGCAGTGAACCTAGCGGGAGGTCGAACACCGGGGAGCTGTTTTTT
>TRBD2|TRBV25-1|-|TRBJ2-1
CASSPLAGGLMIF
TGTGCCAGCAGTCCACTAGCGGGGGGGCTTATGATCTTC
>-|TRBV18|once|TRBJ1-5
CASSPRGGQPQHF
TGTGCCAGCTCACCAAGGGGGGGTCAGCCCCAGCATTTT
>-|TRBV29-1|-|TRBJ2-1
CSVLRRLSPNEQFF
TGCAGCGTCCTCCGGAGACTATCCCCCAATGAGCAGTTCTTC
>-|TRBV6-5|-|TRBJ1-1
CASGYGAEAFF
TGTGCCAGCGGCTACGGGGCTGAAGCTTTCTTT
>-|TRBV21-1|-|TRBJ1-1
CASSCPRGFPEAFF
TGTGCCAGCAGCTGCCCACGCGGGTTTCCTGAAGCTTTCTTT
>-|TRBV2|-|TRBJ2-5
CASSYSRETQYF
TGTGCCAGCAGCTACAGCAGAGAGACCCAGTACTTC
>TRBD1|TRBV5-1|once|TRBJ2-6
CASSDDRAAGANVLTF
TGCGCCAGCAGCGATGACAGGGCGGCTGGGGCCAACGTCCTGACTTTC
>-|TRBV25-1|-|TRBJ2-7
CASSGQAYEQYF
TGTGCCAGCAGTGGACAGGCGTACGAGCAGTACTTC
>TRBD1|TRBV2|-|TRBJ1-3
CASRADRGSGNTIYF
TGTGCCAGCAGGGCCGACAGGGGTTCTGGAAACACCATATATTTT
>-|TRBV27|-|TRBJ2-7
CASSSQTGTNYEQYF
TGTGCCAGCAGTTCACAGACAGGAACTAACTACGAGCAGTACTTC
>-|TRBV11-2|-|TRBJ2-7
CAIGSRHTYEQYF
TGTGCGATTGGATCGCGACATACCTACGAGCAGTACTTC
>TRBD1|TRBV12-5|-|TRBJ1-4
CASGTTGQAEATNEKLFF
TGTGCTAGTGGTACAACGGGACAGGCTGAAGCAACTAATGAAAAACTGTTTTTT
>-|TRBV6-1|-|TRBJ1-5
CASSEGAGQPQHF
TGTGCCAGCAGTGAGGGGGCCGGGCAGCCCCAGCATTTT
>-|TRBV6-1|-|TRBJ2-4
CASKVAVLAKNIQYF
TGTGCCAGCAAGGTAGCGGTACTAGCCAAAAACATTCAGTACTTC
>-|TRBV7-9|-|TRBJ1-3
CASSLALRSSGNTIYF
TGTGCCAGCAGCTTAGCTTTGCGGTCCTCTGGAAACACCATATATTTT
>TRBD2|TRBV6-5|-|TRBJ2-7
CASSYSSGGGYEQYF
TGTGCCAGCAGTTACTCAAGCGGGGGGGGATACGAGCAGTACTTC
>-|TRBV7-9|-|TRBJ2-6
CSSSHRRSGSGANVLTF
TGTTCCAGCAGCCACCGCCGATCCGGGTCTGGGGCCAACGTCCTGACTTTC
>-|TRBV7-9|few|TRBJ2-2
CASSLLQGYTGELFF
TGTGCCAGCAGCTTACTTCAGGGATACACCGGGGAGCTGTTTTTT
>-|TRBV7-2|-|TRBJ2-7
CASSQAGGLGEQYF
TGTGCCAGCAGCCAAGCCGGGGGTTTGGGAGAGCAGTACTTC
>TRBD1|TRBV11-2|-|TRBJ2-7
CASSFTGTGGYEQYF
TGTGCCAGCAGCTTTACCGGGACAGGGGGCTACGAGCAGTACTTC
>TRBD1|TRBV10-3|-|TRBJ1-5
CAISEISTGNQPQHF
TGTGCCATCAGTGAGATCTCGACAGGGAATCAGCCCCAGCATTTT
>-|TRBV12-5|-|TRBJ2-3
CASGLMQGPTDTQYF
TGTGCTAGTGGTTTGATGCAGGGGCCCACAGATACGCAGTATTTT
>TRBD1|TRBV27|-|TRBJ2-1
CASRETGGLGEQFF
TGTGCCAGCAGGGAGACAGGGGGCTTAGGTGAGCAGTTCTTC
>TRBD1|TRBV28|few|TRBJ1-3
CASSRGTGLGNTIYF
TGTGCCAGCAGCCGCGGGACAGGGCTGGGAAACACCATATATTTT